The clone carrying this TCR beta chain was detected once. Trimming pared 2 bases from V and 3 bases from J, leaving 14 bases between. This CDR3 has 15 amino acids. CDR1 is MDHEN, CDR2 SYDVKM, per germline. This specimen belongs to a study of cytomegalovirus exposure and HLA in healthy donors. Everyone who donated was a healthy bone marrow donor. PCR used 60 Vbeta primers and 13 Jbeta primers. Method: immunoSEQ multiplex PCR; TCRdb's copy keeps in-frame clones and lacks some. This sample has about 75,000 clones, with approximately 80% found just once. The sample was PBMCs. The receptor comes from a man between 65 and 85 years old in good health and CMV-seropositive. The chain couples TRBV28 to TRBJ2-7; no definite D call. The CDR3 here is CASSLRSAAGYEQYF. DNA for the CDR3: TGTGCCAGCAGTTTAAGGTCGGCAGCAGGCTACGAGCAGTACTTC.